Listed here are 5 T cell receptor beta chains from one sample, sequenced in a study of shared clonotypes between healthy human individuals. Here immunoSEQ multiplex PCR was the method, and the copy in TCRdb shows in-frame clones only, minus some. This sample carries more than 2,000,000 clones, approximately 93% of them seen once, and the ten largest clones take about 0.37%. The sample comprised naive CD4+ T cells from PBMCs. The subset here: CD45RA+ positively selected. These receptors all come from a man between 18 and 35 years old in good health. Some clones in this sample may be carry-over from other donors' samples.

This clone was counted once. This chain links TRBV6-4 with TRBJ2-6; tentative D call: TRBD2 (5 bases). Looked up from germline, CDR1 is MRHNA and CDR2 is SNTAGT. The CDR3 covers 13 residues. V dropped 4 bases and J dropped 12 bases, with 13 bases sitting between them. CDR3 sequence (DNA): TGTGCCAGCAGTGCCGGGGTTTCTAGCGTCCTGACTTTC. It translates to CASSAGVSSVLTF.

The CDR3 spells CASSFSNSYGYTF. The CDR3 region has the DNA TGTGCCAGCAGTTTTTCGAACAGCTATGGCTACACCTTC. The genes are TRBV27 and TRBJ1-2; the D is unclear. The CDR3 runs 13 residues. V was trimmed by 3 bases and J by 4 bases, leaving 9 bases between them. Per germline, CDR1 MNHEY and CDR2 SMNVEV (reference sequence).

This clone was seen only a few times. Other nucleotide sequences from this sample produce the same CDR3. The rearrangement links TRBV2 to TRBJ1-4; D is undetermined. Germline lookup yields CDR1 SNHLY and CDR2 FYNNEI. V was clipped by 4 bases and J by 3 bases, with 0 bases between them. The CDR3 loop spans 11 amino acids. The CDR3 sequence is CASSANEKLFF. For the CDR3, the DNA is TGTGCCAGCAGTGCTAATGAAAAACTGTTTTTT.

The chain combines TRBV6-1 with TRBJ2-2, with 7 bases identical to TRBD1. Per the germline V gene, CDR1 is MNHNS and CDR2 is SASEGT. After removal of 1 base from V and 5 bases from J, the junction contained 7 bases not matched to a gene. CDR3 length equals 16 residues. Here the CDR3 reads CASSEGQGLFTGELFF. In DNA form, the CDR3 reads TGTGCCAGCAGTGAAGGACAGGGATTATTTACCGGGGAGCTGTTTTTT.

The rearrangement links TRBV5-1 to TRBJ2-1; 8 bases are a match to TRBD2. V lost 7 bases to trimming and J lost 0 bases; unmatched junction nucleotides: 3. The length of the CDR3 is 14 residues. The germline V gene has CDR1 SGHRS and CDR2 YFSETQ. The CDR3 protein is CASDSGSSYNEQFF. CDR3 DNA sequence: TGCGCCAGCGACAGCGGGAGCTCCTACAATGAGCAGTTCTTC.